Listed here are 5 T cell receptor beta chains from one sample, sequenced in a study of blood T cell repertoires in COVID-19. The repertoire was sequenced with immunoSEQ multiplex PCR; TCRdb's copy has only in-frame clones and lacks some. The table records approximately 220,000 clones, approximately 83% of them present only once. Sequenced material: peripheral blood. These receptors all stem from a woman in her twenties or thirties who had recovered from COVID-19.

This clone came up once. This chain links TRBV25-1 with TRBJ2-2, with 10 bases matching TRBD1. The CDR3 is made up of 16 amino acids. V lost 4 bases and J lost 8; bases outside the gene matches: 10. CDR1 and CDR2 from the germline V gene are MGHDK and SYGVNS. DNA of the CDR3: TGTGCCAGCAGTGGTTCCGGGACAGGGGCAGTTGGGGAGCTGTTTTTT. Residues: CASSGSGTGAVGELFF.

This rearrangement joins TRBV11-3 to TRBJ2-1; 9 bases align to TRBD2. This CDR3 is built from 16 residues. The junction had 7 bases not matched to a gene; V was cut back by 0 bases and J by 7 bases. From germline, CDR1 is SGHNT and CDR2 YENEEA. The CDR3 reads CASSLDGGLAVNEQFF. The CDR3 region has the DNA TGTGCCAGCAGCTTAGACGGGGGACTAGCAGTGAATGAGCAGTTCTTC.

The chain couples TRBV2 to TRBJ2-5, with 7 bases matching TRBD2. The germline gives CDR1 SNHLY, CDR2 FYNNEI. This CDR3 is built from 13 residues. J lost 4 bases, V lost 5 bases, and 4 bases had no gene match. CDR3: CASSTREGETQYF. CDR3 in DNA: TGTGCCAGCAGTACCAGGGAGGGAGAGACCCAGTACTTC.

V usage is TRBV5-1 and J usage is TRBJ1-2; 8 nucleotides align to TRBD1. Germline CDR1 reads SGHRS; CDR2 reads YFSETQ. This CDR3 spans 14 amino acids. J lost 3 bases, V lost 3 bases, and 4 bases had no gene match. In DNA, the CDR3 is TGCGCCAGCAGCTCACAGGGGGGCCACTATGGCTACACCTTC. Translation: CASSSQGGHYGYTF.

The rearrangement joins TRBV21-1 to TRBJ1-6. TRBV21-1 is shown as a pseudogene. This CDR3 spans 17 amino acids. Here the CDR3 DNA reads TGTGCCAGCAGCAAAGCGCGGGGAGGGGGAGGTAATTCACCCCTCCACTTT. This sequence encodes CASSKARGGGGNSPLHF.